The next 28 T cell receptor beta chains were all read from a single sample in a study of response to subunit inactivated influenza vaccine. One entry per CDR3 protein, called by TCRdb with MiXCR from the RT-PCR reads. In the table there are 500,000 or so distinct CDR3 sequences, 16% of which are singletons. Material: CD4+ T cells sorted from PBMCs, obtained less than 25 months after vaccination. The receptors shown here come from a man aged 50-75 years who received an inactivated influenza vaccine.

This clonotype was counted between two and nine times. This chain joins TRBV5-5 and TRBJ1-5, with 9 bases that match TRBD1. The CDR3 is 17 residues long. Germline V gives CDR1 SGHKS, CDR2 YYEKEE (reference sequence). Germline trimming cut 1 base from V and 2 bases from J; bases unmatched to any gene: 7. In DNA form, the CDR3 reads TGTGCCAGCAGCTTGAATACAGGGGGCATCGGCAATCAGCCCCAGCATTTT. Its protein product is CASSLNTGGIGNQPQHF.

This chain uses TRBV12-3 or TRBV12-4 with TRBJ2-7, with 10 bases aligning to TRBD1. The CDR3 loop spans 14 amino acids. The junction had 10 bases not matched to a gene; V was cut back by 7 bases and J by 7 bases. Here the CDR3 reads CASTRTGGMWEQYF. The CDR3 region has the DNA TGTGCCAGCACCCGGACAGGGGGAATGTGGGAGCAGTACTTC.

This clonotype was seen only a few times. The CDR3 loop reads CAISGTGGEQFF. CDR3 nucleotides: TGTGCCATCAGTGGTACAGGGGGCGAGCAGTTCTTC. The rearrangement joins TRBV10-3 to TRBJ2-1; 9 bases match TRBD1. Per the germline V gene, CDR1 is ENHRY and CDR2 is SYGVKD. CDR3 length equals 12 residues. Trimming took 4 bases from V and 10 from J; bases not matched to a gene: 2.

The CDR3 DNA reads as TGTGCCAGCAGCCCCGGGGGTAGCGGGGGAGATACGCAGTATTTT. Amino acids: CASSPGGSGGDTQYF. V usage is TRBV11-2 and J usage is TRBJ2-3; 9 positions match TRBD2. The V and J ends lost 5 bases and 5 bases, in that order; junction bases with no gene match: 8. CDR3 length: 15 amino acids. Germline CDR1 SGHAT, CDR2 FQNNGV.

The rearrangement uses TRBV29-1 and TRBJ2-3; D might be TRBD1 (6 bases). Germline-derived CDR1 and CDR2 are SQVTM and ANQGSEA. With 3 bases removed from V and 6 bases from J, the gap between germline ends came to 10 bases. This CDR3 contains 12 residues. CDR3 DNA sequence: TGCAGCGTTGACAGGGGTGGGGATACGCAGTATTTT. Translation: CSVDRGGDTQYF.

A few counts support this clonotype. The chain links TRBV18 to TRBJ1-6; unclear D gene. Trimming left V 3 bases short and J 8 bases short, with 8 bases between. This CDR3 contains 13 residues. From germline, CDR1 is KGHSH and CDR2 LQKENI. In DNA, the CDR3 is TGTGCCAGCTCACCGTTACAAGATTCACCCCTCCACTTT. Its translation is CASSPLQDSPLHF.

The rearrangement uses TRBV20-1 and TRBJ2-1, with 12 bases fitting TRBD2. CDR1 is DFQATT and CDR2 is SNEGSKA in the germline V gene (reference sequence). After removal of 1 base from V and 8 bases from J, the junction contained 9 bases not matched to a gene. The CDR3 has 16 residues. CDR3 nucleotide sequence: TGCAGTGCTAGAGCCCGGACTAGCGGGAATGGTCATGAGCAGTTCTTC. This sequence encodes CSARARTSGNGHEQFF.

This clonotype was counted only a few times. The chain joins TRBV6-1 to TRBJ2-3; 9 bases align to TRBD2. CDR1 and CDR2 (germline): MNHNS, SASEGT. V lost 3 bases, J lost 6 bases, and 10 bases stayed unmatched. The CDR3 sequence is 16 residues long. Written as DNA, the CDR3 is TGTGCCAGCAGTGACTTTCAGCGGGAGGTAATGGATACGCAGTATTTT. Translation gives CASSDFQREVMDTQYF.

This chain connects TRBV12-3 or TRBV12-4 to TRBJ1-1; D gene uncertain. The length of the CDR3 is 14 residues. V lost 3 bases to trimming and J lost 0 bases, with 8 bases between them. The CDR3 region is CASSFKTLNTEAFF. In DNA, the CDR3 is TGTGCCAGCAGTTTCAAGACACTGAACACTGAAGCTTTCTTT.

This clonotype was seen a handful of times. This sequence joins TRBV6-1 and TRBJ1-5, with 7 bases aligning to TRBD1. Germline V CDR1 and CDR2: MNHNS, SASEGT. CDR3 length equals 14 residues. V dropped 6 bases and J dropped 2; count of bases not matched to a gene: 4. The CDR3 loop is CASRMTGRNQPQHF. The CDR3 DNA reads as TGTGCCAGCAGGATGACAGGGCGCAATCAGCCCCAGCATTTT.

Many counts were recorded for this clonotype. The chain is built from TRBV6-1 and TRBJ2-7; 8 nucleotides line up with TRBD2. Per germline, CDR1 MNHNS and CDR2 SASEGT. The CDR3 is 16 residues long. J lost 0 bases, V lost 0 bases, and 4 bases had no gene match. DNA for the CDR3: TGTGCCAGCAGTGAAGCACCGGGAGGGACCTCCTACGAGCAGTACTTC. The encoded protein is CASSEAPGGTSYEQYF.

This clonotype has a handful of counts. The chain couples TRBV12-3 or TRBV12-4 to TRBJ1-1; D remains ambiguous. V was shortened by 3 bases and J by 4 bases, with 12 bases between the two germline ends. This CDR3 spans 14 amino acids. The CDR3 spells CASSFTAWSTEAFF. The CDR3, as DNA: TGTGCCAGCAGTTTCACCGCGTGGAGCACTGAAGCTTTCTTT.

This clonotype has just a few counts. V and J are TRBV4-2 and TRBJ2-5; D is perhaps TRBD2 (5 bases). Germline loops: CDR1 LGHNA, CDR2 YNFKEQ. Trimming left V 1 base short and J 3 bases short, with 9 bases between. The CDR3 totals 14 residues. The CDR3 DNA is TGTGCCAGCAGCCAAGGGCGGCGGGAAGAGACCCAGTACTTC. This translates into CASSQGRREETQYF.

There are a few counts of this clonotype. This sequence joins TRBV6-1 and TRBJ1-4, with a tentative D call TRBD1 (5 bases). V lost 6 bases and J lost 5, with 13 bases in between. Germline CDR1 MNHNS, CDR2 SASEGT. The CDR3 runs 14 residues. CDR3 sequence reads: CASRRSTENEKLFF. The CDR3 region has the DNA TGTGCCAGCAGGCGATCGACAGAGAATGAAAAACTGTTTTTT.

The chain recombines TRBV11-2 with TRBJ2-4; no reliable D call. V was pared by 5 bases and J by 5 bases, with 10 bases between. The CDR3 is 13 amino acids. Per germline, CDR1 SGHAT and CDR2 FQNNGV. CDR3 protein: CASSPLRENIQYF. The CDR3 DNA follows: TGTGCCAGCAGCCCCCTTAGAGAAAACATTCAGTACTTC.

This chain links TRBV4-2 with TRBJ2-5, with a weak D call TRBD1 (7 bases). The CDR3 extends over 15 amino acids. The V gene lost 4 bases and the J gene lost 4 bases, with 16 bases spanning the gap. The germline V gene has CDR1 LGHNA and CDR2 YNFKEQ. CDR3 DNA: TGTGCCAGCAGCCCGGGGGACAGTCTCTTAGAGACCCAGTACTTC. Protein sequence: CASSPGDSLLETQYF.

This clonotype was seen a handful of times. The rearrangement uses TRBV27 and TRBJ2-7; D is unresolved. The CDR3 has 14 residues. Trimming removed 3 bases from V and 2 bases from J, with 11 bases in between. Germline V gene sequence: CDR1 MNHEY, CDR2 SMNVEV (reference sequence). Written as DNA, the CDR3 is TGTGCCAGCAGTTTTGGTCTGGAAGCCTACGAGCAGTACTTC. Translated: CASSFGLEAYEQYF.

This clonotype was counted a few times. The gene calls are TRBV18 and TRBJ2-2, with D perhaps TRBD2 (6 bases). Germline V gene data show CDR1 as KGHSH and CDR2 as LQKENI. Deletions cut 2 bases from V and 6 bases from J, with 19 bases between. The CDR3 runs 17 residues. The CDR3, as DNA: TGTGCCAGCTCACCAAGTATGGCGGGACGTCTGGCCGGGGAGCTGTTTTTT. Residues: CASSPSMAGRLAGELFF.

This clonotype was detected only once. The gene calls are TRBV7-9 and TRBJ2-1; 8 bases match TRBD2. The CDR3 loop spans 17 amino acids. V trimming: 5 bases; J trimming: 8 bases; junction bases outside the gene matches: 17. Germline V gene data show CDR1 as SEHNR and CDR2 as FQNEAQ (reference sequence). CDR3 sequence reads: CASSLITSGLSQDEQFF. The CDR3 DNA is TGTGCCAGCAGCCTTATAACTAGCGGACTTTCTCAGGATGAGCAGTTCTTC.

CDR3 nucleotides: TGTGCCAGCAGCCAAGGGATCTCTGGGGCCAACGTCCTGACTTTC. Translated: CASSQGISGANVLTF. The J gene is TRBJ2-6, the V gene TRBV4-2, with no clear D. The CDR3 extends over 15 amino acids. Germline values: CDR1 LGHNA, CDR2 YNFKEQ. Trimming cost V 1 base and J 0 bases, with 4 bases left between them.

V gene TRBV20-1 combines with J gene TRBJ2-5; D possibly corresponds to TRBD2 (6 bases). Germline CDR1 and CDR2: DFQATT and SNEGSKA (reference sequence). V gave up 6 bases and J gave up 1 base, with 9 bases separating them. The CDR3 runs 12 residues. The CDR3 sequence: CSAKRAQETQYF. Here the CDR3 DNA reads TGCAGTGCAAAGCGGGCCCAAGAGACCCAGTACTTC.

This clonotype showed up just a few times. The V call is TRBV28, the J call TRBJ2-1, with D possibly matching TRBD2 (5 bases). CDR3 length equals 15 residues. Trimming cost V 8 bases and J 2 bases, with 16 bases left between them. The V gene's germline CDR1 is MDHEN and CDR2 SYDVKM. The DNA for the CDR3 is TGTGCCAGCGCCCCGGGCGGGCGAACCTACAATGAGCAGTTCTTC. Translated: CASAPGGRTYNEQFF.

The chain employs TRBV7-2 and TRBJ1-2; D is possibly TRBD1 (6 bases). This CDR3 comprises 13 residues. Germline CDR1 SGHTA, CDR2 FQGNSA. V dropped 5 bases and J dropped 5 bases, with 12 bases sitting between them. The CDR3 sequence is CASSPGQIYGYTF. Written as DNA, the CDR3 is TGTGCCAGCAGCCCTGGACAGATTTATGGCTACACCTTC.

This clonotype was found a few times. The chain employs TRBV20-1 and TRBJ2-2, with D possibly matching TRBD2 (6 bases). The V gene's germline CDR1 is DFQATT and CDR2 SNEGSKA (reference sequence). Deletions cut 1 base from V and 3 bases from J, with 12 bases between. CDR3 size: 15 residues. CDR3 region: CSARVPLADTGELFF. CDR3 coding DNA: TGCAGTGCTAGAGTACCTTTAGCGGACACCGGGGAGCTGTTTTTT.

CDR3 nucleotides: TGTGCCAGCAGCCAACGGTCGGATACGCAGTATTTT. This gives the protein CASSQRSDTQYF. The chain combines TRBV3-1 with TRBJ2-3; no definite D call. V was cut by 2 bases and J by 6 bases, with 6 bases left in between. The germline gives CDR1 LGHDT, CDR2 YNNKEL (reference sequence). This CDR3 has 12 amino acids.

This chain uses TRBV28 with TRBJ2-1; 11 bases are a match to TRBD2. The CDR3 extends over 16 amino acids. Germline CDR1 reads MDHEN; CDR2 reads SYDVKM. Trimming cost V 6 bases and J 9 bases; bases outside gene matches: 13. In nucleotides, the CDR3 is TGTGCCAGCAGCACGATTAGCGGGAGGGGGGGAAGTGAGCAGTTCTTC. Protein product: CASSTISGRGGSEQFF.

The chain carries TRBV27 and TRBJ1-6; the match to TRBD1 covers 9 bases. This CDR3 has 14 residues. Germline CDR1 and CDR2: MNHEY and SMNVEV (reference sequence). Trimming cost V 5 bases and J 10 bases; bases outside gene matches: 6. The CDR3 loop is CASSTGQGSSPLHF. CDR3 nucleotides: TGTGCCAGCAGTACGGGACAGGGCTCCTCACCCCTCCACTTT.

J is TRBJ2-2 and V is TRBV20-1; 8 bases align to TRBD2. V gave up 3 bases and J gave up 4 bases; unmatched junction bases: 10. This CDR3 is built from 16 residues. Germline V gene lookup returns CDR1 DFQATT and CDR2 SNEGSKA (reference sequence). The CDR3 reads CSARTRGGGGTGELFF. CDR3 in DNA: TGCAGTGCTAGGACCCGGGGGGGAGGTGGCACCGGGGAGCTGTTTTTT.